This record concerns one T cell receptor (beta chain) sequence. This entry is derived from a study of blood T cell repertoires in COVID-19. About the study: Samples of COVID-19 (acute and convalescent) were obtained from the United States, Italy and Spain. T cells, B-cell-depleted T cells, or PBMCs supplied cDNA or gDNA.

In the original analysis: Amplifying reference gene primers gave estimates of nucleated cell counts. Only in-frame clones appear in the TCRdb table, and some are missing; sequencing was by immunoSEQ multiplex PCR. The D gene and trimming were derived from the DNA, and the V and J assignments and clone size from that table. The sample has about 140,000 clones, 85% to 90% seen once. The sample comprised peripheral blood. The TCR originated in a woman aged 55-70 years with acute or convalescent COVID-19.

As DNA, the CDR3 is TGTGCCAGCAGCTACATACAGGGGGAACAAGACGGTTCACCCCTCCACTTT. It is translated as CASSYIQGEQDGSPLHF. V and J are TRBV28 and TRBJ1-6, with TRBD1 identical over 8 bases. V trimming: 6 bases; J trimming: 9 bases; junction bases outside the gene matches: 16. Germline V gives CDR1 MDHEN, CDR2 SYDVKM. The CDR3 extends over 17 amino acids. The whole variable domain, filled in from reference TRBV28 and TRBJ1-6, reads DVKVTQSSRYLVKRTGEKVFLECVQDMDHENMFWYRQDPGLGLRLIYFSYDVKMKEKGDIPEGYSVSREKKERFSLILESASTNQTSMYLCASSYIQGEQDGSPLHFGNGTRLTVT.